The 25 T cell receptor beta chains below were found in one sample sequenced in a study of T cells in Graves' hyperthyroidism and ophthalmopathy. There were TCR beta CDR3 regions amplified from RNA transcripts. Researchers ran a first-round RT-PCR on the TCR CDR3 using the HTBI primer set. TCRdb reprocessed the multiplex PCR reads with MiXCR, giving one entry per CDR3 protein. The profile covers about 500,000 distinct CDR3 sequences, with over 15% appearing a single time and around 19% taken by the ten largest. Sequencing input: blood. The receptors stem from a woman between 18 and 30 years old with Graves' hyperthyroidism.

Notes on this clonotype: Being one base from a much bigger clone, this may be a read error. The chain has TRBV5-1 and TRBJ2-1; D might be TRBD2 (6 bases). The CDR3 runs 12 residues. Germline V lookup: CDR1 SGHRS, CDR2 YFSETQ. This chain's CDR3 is CASSQAGHEQCF. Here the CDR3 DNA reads TGCGCCAGCAGTCAAGCGGGCCATGAGCAGTGCTTC.

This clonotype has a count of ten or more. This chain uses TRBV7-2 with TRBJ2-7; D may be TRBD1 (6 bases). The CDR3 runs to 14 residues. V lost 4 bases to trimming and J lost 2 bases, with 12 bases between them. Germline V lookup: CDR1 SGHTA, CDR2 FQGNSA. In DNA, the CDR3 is TGTGCCAGCAGCTCCCCCGGGACACCCTACGAGCAGTACTTC. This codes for CASSSPGTPYEQYF.

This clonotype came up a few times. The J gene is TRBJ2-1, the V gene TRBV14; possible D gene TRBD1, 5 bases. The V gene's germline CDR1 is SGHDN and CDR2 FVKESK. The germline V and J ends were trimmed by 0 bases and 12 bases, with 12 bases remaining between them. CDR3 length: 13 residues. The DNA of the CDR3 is TGTGCCAGCAGCCAAGATCGGTGGCAGGGGCAGTTCTTC. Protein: CASSQDRWQGQFF.

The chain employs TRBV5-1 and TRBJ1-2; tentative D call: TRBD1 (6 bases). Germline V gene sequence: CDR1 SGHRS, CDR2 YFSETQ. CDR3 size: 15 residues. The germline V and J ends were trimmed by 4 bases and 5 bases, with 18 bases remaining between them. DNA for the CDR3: TGCGCCAGCAGCAATCAACAGGGCCCCTTTTATGGCTACACCTTC. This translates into CASSNQQGPFYGYTF.

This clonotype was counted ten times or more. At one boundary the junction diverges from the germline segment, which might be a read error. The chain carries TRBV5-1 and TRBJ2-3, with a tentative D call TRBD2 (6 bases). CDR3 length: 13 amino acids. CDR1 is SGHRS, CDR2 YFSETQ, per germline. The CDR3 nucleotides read TGTGCCAGCTCGTTGCGGGACACAGATACGCAGTATTTT. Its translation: CASSLRDTDTQYF.

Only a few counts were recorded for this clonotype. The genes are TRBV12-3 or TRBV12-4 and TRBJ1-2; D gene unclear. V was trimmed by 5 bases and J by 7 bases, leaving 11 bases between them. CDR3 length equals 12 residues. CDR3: CASSPGNAGYTF. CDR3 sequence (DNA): TGTGCCAGCAGTCCCGGAAATGCTGGCTACACCTTC.

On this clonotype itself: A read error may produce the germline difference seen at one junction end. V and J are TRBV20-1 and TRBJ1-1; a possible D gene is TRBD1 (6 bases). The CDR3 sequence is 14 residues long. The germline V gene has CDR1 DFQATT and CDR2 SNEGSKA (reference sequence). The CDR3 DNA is TGCAATGCTACCGCGGGACATCTGAACACTGAAGCTTTCTTT. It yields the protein CNATAGHLNTEAFF.

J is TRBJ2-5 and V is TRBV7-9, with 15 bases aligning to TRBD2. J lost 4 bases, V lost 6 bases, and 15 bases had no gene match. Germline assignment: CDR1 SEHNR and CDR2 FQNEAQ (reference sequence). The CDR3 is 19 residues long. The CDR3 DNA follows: TGTGCCAGCAGTCACTCCCCGGGACTAGCGGGAGGAGGCAGAGAGACCCAGTACTTC. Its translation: CASSHSPGLAGGGRETQYF.

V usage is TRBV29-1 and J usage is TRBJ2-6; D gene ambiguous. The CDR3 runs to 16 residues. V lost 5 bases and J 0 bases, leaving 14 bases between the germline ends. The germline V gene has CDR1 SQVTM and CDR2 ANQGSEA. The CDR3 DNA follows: TGCAGCGTTCCTGACGGGCAATACTCTGGGGCCAACGTCCTGACTTTC. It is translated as CSVPDGQYSGANVLTF.

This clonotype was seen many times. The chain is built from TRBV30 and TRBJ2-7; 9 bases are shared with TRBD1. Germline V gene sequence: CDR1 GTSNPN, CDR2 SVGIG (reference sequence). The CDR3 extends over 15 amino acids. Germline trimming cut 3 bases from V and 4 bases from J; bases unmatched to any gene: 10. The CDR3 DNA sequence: TGTGCCTGGAGGAAGGGACAGGGCATGCTTTACGAGCAGTACTTC. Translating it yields CAWRKGQGMLYEQYF.

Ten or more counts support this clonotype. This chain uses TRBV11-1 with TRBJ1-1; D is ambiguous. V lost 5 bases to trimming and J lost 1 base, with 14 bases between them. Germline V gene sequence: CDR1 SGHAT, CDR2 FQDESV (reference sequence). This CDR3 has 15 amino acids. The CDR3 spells CASSPSGRRNTEAFF. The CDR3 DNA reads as TGTGCCAGCAGCCCATCCGGCCGGAGGAACACTGAAGCTTTCTTT.

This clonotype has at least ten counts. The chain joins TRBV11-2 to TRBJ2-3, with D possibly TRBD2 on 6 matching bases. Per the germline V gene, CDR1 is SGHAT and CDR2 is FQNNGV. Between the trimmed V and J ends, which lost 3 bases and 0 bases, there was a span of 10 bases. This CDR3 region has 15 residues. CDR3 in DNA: TGTGCCAGCAGCTTTCGCGGGATGAGCACAGATACGCAGTATTTT. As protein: CASSFRGMSTDTQYF.

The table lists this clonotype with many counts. The CDR3 coding sequence is TGTGCCAGCAGCCCTACAGGGGGTTACTATGGCTACACCTTC. Translating gives CASSPTGGYYGYTF. The gene calls are TRBV9 and TRBJ1-2; 8 bases line up with TRBD1. V gave up 4 bases and J gave up 3 bases; unmatched junction bases: 5. The CDR3 is 14 residues long. Germline assignment: CDR1 SGDLS and CDR2 YYNGEE.

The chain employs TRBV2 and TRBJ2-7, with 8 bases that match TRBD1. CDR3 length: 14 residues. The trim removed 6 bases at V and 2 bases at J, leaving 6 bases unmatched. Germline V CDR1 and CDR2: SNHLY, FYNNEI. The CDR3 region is CASRWTGITYEQYF. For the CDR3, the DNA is TGTGCCAGCAGATGGACAGGGATAACCTACGAGCAGTACTTC.

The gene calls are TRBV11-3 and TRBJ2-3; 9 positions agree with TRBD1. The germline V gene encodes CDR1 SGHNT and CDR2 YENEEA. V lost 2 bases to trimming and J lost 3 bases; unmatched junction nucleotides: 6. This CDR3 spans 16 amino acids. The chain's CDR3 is CASSLNDRGGTDTQYF. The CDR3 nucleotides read TGTGCCAGCAGCTTAAACGACAGGGGGGGGACAGATACGCAGTATTTT.

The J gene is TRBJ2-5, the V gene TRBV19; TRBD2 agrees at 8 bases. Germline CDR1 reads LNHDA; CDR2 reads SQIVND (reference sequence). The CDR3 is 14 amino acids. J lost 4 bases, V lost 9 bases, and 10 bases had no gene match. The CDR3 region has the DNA TGTGCCAGGACTGCCGGGGGGGCTGGAGAGACCCAGTACTTC. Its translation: CARTAGGAGETQYF.

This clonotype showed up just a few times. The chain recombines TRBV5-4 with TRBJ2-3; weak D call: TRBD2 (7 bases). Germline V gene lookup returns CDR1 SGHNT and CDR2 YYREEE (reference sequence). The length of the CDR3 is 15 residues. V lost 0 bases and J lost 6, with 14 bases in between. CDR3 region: CASSLGLAQGDTQYF. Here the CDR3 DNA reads TGTGCCAGCAGCTTGGGACTAGCCCAGGGGGATACGCAGTATTTT.

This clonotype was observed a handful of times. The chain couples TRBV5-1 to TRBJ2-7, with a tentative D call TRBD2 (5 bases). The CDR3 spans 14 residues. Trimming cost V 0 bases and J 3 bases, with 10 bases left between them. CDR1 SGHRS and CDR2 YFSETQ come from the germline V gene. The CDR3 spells CASSLEGGVYEQYF. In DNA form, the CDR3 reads TGCGCCAGCAGCTTGGAAGGAGGAGTCTACGAGCAGTACTTC.

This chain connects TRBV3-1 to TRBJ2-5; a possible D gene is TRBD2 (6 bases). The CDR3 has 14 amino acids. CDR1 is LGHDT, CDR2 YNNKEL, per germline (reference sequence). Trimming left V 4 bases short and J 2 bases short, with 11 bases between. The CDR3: CASSLGDWQETQYF. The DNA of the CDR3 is TGTGCCAGCAGCCTCGGGGACTGGCAAGAGACCCAGTACTTC.

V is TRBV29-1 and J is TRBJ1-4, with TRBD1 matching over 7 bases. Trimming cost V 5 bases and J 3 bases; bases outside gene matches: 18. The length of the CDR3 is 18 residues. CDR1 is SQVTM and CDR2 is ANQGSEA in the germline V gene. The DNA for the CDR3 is TGCAGCGTTAAACAAGGGACAGAGAACGAGTTGGCTAATGAAAAACTGTTTTTT. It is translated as CSVKQGTENELANEKLFF.

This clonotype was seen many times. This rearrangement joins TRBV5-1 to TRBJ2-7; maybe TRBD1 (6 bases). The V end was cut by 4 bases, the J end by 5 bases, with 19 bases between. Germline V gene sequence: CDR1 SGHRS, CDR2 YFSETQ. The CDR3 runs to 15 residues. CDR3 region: CASSVTTGGWDEQYF. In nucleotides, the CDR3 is TGCGCCAGCAGCGTGACGACAGGCGGGTGGGACGAGCAGTACTTC.

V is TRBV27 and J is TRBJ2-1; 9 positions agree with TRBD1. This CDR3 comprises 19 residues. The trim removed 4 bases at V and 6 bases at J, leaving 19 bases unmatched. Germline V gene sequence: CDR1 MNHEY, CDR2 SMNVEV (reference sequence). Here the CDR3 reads CASSSRTGVPYPYSNEQFF. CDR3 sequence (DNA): TGTGCCAGCAGTTCTCGGACAGGGGTCCCCTATCCATACTCCAATGAGCAGTTCTTC.

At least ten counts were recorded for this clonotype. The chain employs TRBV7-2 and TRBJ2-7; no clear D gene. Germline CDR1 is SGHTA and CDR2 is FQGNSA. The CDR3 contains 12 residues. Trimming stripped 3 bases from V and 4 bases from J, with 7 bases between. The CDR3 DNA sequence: TGTGCCAGCAGCTTCCAAGGGTACGAGCAGTACTTC. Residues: CASSFQGYEQYF.

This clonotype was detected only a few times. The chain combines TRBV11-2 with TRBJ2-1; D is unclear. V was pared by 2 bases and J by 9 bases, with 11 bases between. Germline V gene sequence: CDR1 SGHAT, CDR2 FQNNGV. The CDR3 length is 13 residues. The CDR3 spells CASSLRGFGEQFF. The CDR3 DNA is TGTGCCAGCAGCTTACGTGGTTTTGGTGAGCAGTTCTTC.

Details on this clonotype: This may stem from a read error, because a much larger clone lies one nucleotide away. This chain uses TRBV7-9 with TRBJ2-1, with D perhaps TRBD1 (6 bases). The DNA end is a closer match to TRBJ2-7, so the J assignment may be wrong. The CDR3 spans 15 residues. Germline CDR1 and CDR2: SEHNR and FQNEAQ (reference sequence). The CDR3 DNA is TGTGCCAGCAGCCAAGCCAGGGGTACCTACAATGAGCAGTACTTC. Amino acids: CASSQARGTYNEQYF.